These 29 T cell receptor beta chains were all obtained from the same sample, sequenced in a study of T cells after yellow fever vaccination. TCRdb reprocessed the 5' RACE reads via MiXCR and lists one record per CDR3 protein. The table lists a few hundred thousand distinct CDR3 sequences, 17% of them singletons. Source: PBMCs, taken 4 to 6 days after the first yellow fever vaccination. These TCRs come from a man between 18 and 29 years old who received the YFV17D yellow fever vaccine.

The V and J genes are TRBV19 and TRBJ1-5, with 7 bases lining up with TRBD1. Germline lookup yields CDR1 LNHDA and CDR2 SQIVND (reference sequence). This CDR3 is 14 amino acids long. Trimming cost V 7 bases and J 7 bases; bases outside gene matches: 10. The CDR3 region is CASNSRTGGQPQHF. CDR3 nucleotide sequence: TGTGCCAGTAACTCCAGGACAGGCGGGCAGCCCCAGCATTTT.

The V gene is TRBV20-1, the J gene TRBJ1-2; TRBD1 matches at 7 bases. J gave up 0 bases and V 6 bases, and 4 bases lay outside the gene matches. Germline assignment: CDR1 DFQATT and CDR2 SNEGSKA (reference sequence). This CDR3 has 13 amino acids. CDR3 amino acids: CSARGAANYGYTF. CDR3 DNA: TGCAGTGCCAGGGGGGCGGCTAACTATGGCTACACCTTC.

The V call is TRBV5-4, the J call TRBJ2-1; 12 nucleotides match TRBD1. The CDR3 covers 15 residues. Germline values: CDR1 SGHNT, CDR2 YYREEE (reference sequence). The ends lost 0 bases at V and 10 bases at J; junction bases unmatched: 5. The CDR3 here is CASSLGDRGPREQFF. The CDR3, as DNA: TGTGCCAGCAGCTTGGGGGACAGGGGGCCTCGGGAGCAGTTCTTC.

The rearrangement joins TRBV7-2 to TRBJ1-2, with D perhaps matching TRBD1 (6 bases). The CDR3 covers 16 residues. Germline assignment: CDR1 SGHTA and CDR2 FQGNSA. The V gene lost 5 bases and the J gene lost 3 bases, with 19 bases spanning the gap. The CDR3 bases are TGTGCCAGCAGCCTGGGGGGGCTAGGTTTTTACTATGGCTACACCTTC. The encoded protein is CASSLGGLGFYYGYTF.

The chain couples TRBV5-1 to TRBJ2-4, with D perhaps given as TRBD1 or TRBD2 (7 bases each). The V end was cut by 4 bases, the J end by 5 bases, with 16 bases between. The CDR3 contains 15 residues. CDR1 is SGHRS and CDR2 is YFSETQ in the germline V gene. Here the CDR3 reads CASSPQGGGENIQYF. CDR3 coding DNA: TGCGCCAGCAGCCCTCAGGGGGGAGGGGAAAACATTCAGTACTTC.

The chain carries TRBV12-3 or TRBV12-4 and TRBJ2-5; 8 nucleotides match TRBD1. The CDR3 contains 14 residues. V trimming: 8 bases; J trimming: 5 bases; junction bases outside the gene matches: 10. The CDR3 protein is CASLIQGAWETQYF. CDR3 bases: TGTGCCAGCCTGATCCAGGGGGCTTGGGAGACCCAGTACTTC.

This clonotype was picked up many times. This sequence joins TRBV10-3 and TRBJ2-1; tentatively, D is TRBD1 or TRBD2 (5 bases each). Germline CDR1 ENHRY, CDR2 SYGVKD. V was pared by 4 bases and J by 8 bases, with 6 bases between. The CDR3 has 11 amino acids. CDR3 residues: CAISVGDEQFF. The CDR3 region has the DNA TGTGCCATCAGTGTGGGGGATGAGCAGTTCTTC.

V usage is TRBV3-1 and J usage is TRBJ1-2, with no clear D. V was trimmed by 4 bases and J by 4 bases, leaving 16 bases between them. Germline CDR1 LGHDT, CDR2 YNNKEL (reference sequence). The CDR3 has 15 residues. The CDR3 DNA is TGTGCCAGCAGCCTATCCTCGGGAATTGGCTATGGCTACACCTTC. The encoded protein is CASSLSSGIGYGYTF.

This rearrangement joins TRBV10-3 to TRBJ2-7, with no clear D. The ends were cut back, 4 bases at V and 3 bases at J, with 19 bases in the middle. The germline V gene has CDR1 ENHRY and CDR2 SYGVKD. The CDR3 covers 16 residues. The CDR3 loop is CAISGRSGTPLYEQYF. The CDR3 DNA is TGTGCCATCAGTGGTCGAAGTGGCACCCCTCTCTACGAGCAGTACTTC.

This clonotype has a handful of counts. One end of the junction fails to match germline, which may point to a read error. The rearrangement uses TRBV20-1 and TRBJ2-1; 7 bases align to TRBD1. CDR1 is DFQATT, CDR2 SNEGSKA, per germline (reference sequence). The CDR3 spans 16 residues. The CDR3 nucleotides are TGCTGTGCTCCCCCCGGGGCAGGGGGCTCCTACAATGAGCAGTTCTTC. This codes for CCAPPGAGGSYNEQFF.

The chain recombines TRBV4-3 with TRBJ2-1; D unclear. Germline V gives CDR1 LGHNA, CDR2 YSLEER. V was cut by 4 bases and J by 10 bases, with 14 bases left in between. There are 13 residues in the CDR3. The CDR3 loop reads CASSLVRVSEQFF. CDR3 DNA: TGCGCCAGCAGCCTCGTCCGGGTTAGCGAGCAGTTCTTC.

This clonotype has only a few counts. J is TRBJ2-1 and V is TRBV15, with D possibly matching TRBD1 (6 bases). Germline CDR1 reads LNHNV; CDR2 reads YYDKDF (reference sequence). The V end was cut by 6 bases, the J end by 3 bases, with 12 bases between. CDR3 length equals 14 residues. CDR3 region: CATSDIGGYNEQFF. For the CDR3, the DNA is TGTGCCACCAGTGACATAGGGGGCTACAATGAGCAGTTCTTC.

In its sample, this clonotype was seen many times. The chain joins TRBV20-1 to TRBJ1-1, with D hard to call. The germline CDR1 and CDR2 sequences are DFQATT and SNEGSKA (reference sequence). Trimming took 0 bases from V and 0 from J, leaving 8 bases between them. The CDR3 covers 14 residues. CDR3 amino acids: CSARDEGVNTEAFF. The CDR3 DNA reads TGCAGTGCTAGAGATGAGGGAGTGAACACTGAAGCTTTCTTT.

This clonotype has a count of ten or more. The chain's CDR3 is CASSRDYGYTF. For the CDR3, the DNA is TGTGCCAGCTCGCGAGACTATGGCTACACCTTC. The genes are TRBV18 and TRBJ1-2; D is ambiguous. Per the germline V gene, CDR1 is KGHSH and CDR2 is LQKENI. Trimming cost V 6 bases and J 3 bases, with 5 bases left between them. The CDR3 length is 11 residues.

In its sample, this clonotype was seen a few times. The chain couples TRBV13 to TRBJ2-5, with D perhaps TRBD2 (5 bases). V was trimmed by 2 bases and J by 5 bases, leaving 12 bases between them. Germline CDR1 is PRHDT and CDR2 is FYEKMQ (reference sequence). This CDR3 contains 14 residues. In DNA, the CDR3 is TGTGCCAGCAGCTTAATTGAGCGAGGGGAGACCCAGTACTTC. It codes for CASSLIERGETQYF.

This rearrangement joins TRBV20-1 to TRBJ1-4, with D maybe TRBD1 (6 bases). CDR1 and CDR2 from the germline V gene are DFQATT and SNEGSKA (reference sequence). This CDR3 spans 15 amino acids. V lost 0 bases and J 4 bases, leaving 12 bases between the germline ends. CDR3 sequence: CSARDPGVFNEKLFF. The CDR3 DNA follows: TGCAGTGCTAGAGATCCAGGGGTTTTTAATGAAAAACTGTTTTTT.

This clonotype was counted at least ten times. The chain uses TRBV28 and TRBJ2-7; D assignment may be TRBD1 or TRBD2 (5 bases each). The CDR3 length is 12 residues. The germline V gene encodes CDR1 MDHEN and CDR2 SYDVKM. Written as DNA, the CDR3 is TGTGCCAGCAGTTCCCCCAAGGGGAGTTTTTCTGTC. This sequence encodes CASSSPKGSFSV.

The rearrangement uses TRBV3-1 and TRBJ1-1, with D hard to call. The V and J ends lost 4 bases and 7 bases respectively, with 16 bases between them. CDR1 is LGHDT, CDR2 YNNKEL, per germline (reference sequence). CDR3 length: 14 residues. The DNA for the CDR3 is TGTGCCAGCAGCCCGGTAGCCAACGCCCTTGAAGCTTTCTTT. It is translated as CASSPVANALEAFF.

This sequence joins TRBV9 and TRBJ1-2; no clear D. Trimming pared 4 bases from V and 4 bases from J, leaving 20 bases between. Germline CDR1 and CDR2: SGDLS and YYNGEE. CDR3 length: 16 residues. CDR3 loop: CASSLQVLGTSYGYTF. CDR3 DNA: TGTGCCAGCAGCCTACAAGTATTGGGCACTAGCTATGGCTACACCTTC.

The rearrangement joins TRBV29-1 to TRBJ1-3; D remains unclear. CDR3 length equals 11 residues. V was pared by 5 bases and J by 11 bases, with 13 bases between. Germline V lookup: CDR1 SQVTM, CDR2 ANQGSEA. The CDR3 region has the DNA TGCAGCGTTACGGACTCCTACGCCATATATTTT. Protein product: CSVTDSYAIYF.

In its sample, this clonotype was seen a few times. CDR3 DNA: TGTGCCAGCAGCTCCCGACAGGGAGGAGGTGAAAAACTGTTTTTT. The encoded protein is CASSSRQGGGEKLFF. This chain links TRBV7-9 with TRBJ1-4; the match to TRBD1 covers 7 bases. This CDR3 contains 15 residues. Losses at the gene ends were 4 bases for V and 7 bases for J; bases not matched to a gene: 9. Germline V CDR1 and CDR2: SEHNR, FQNEAQ (reference sequence). The whole variable domain, filled in from reference TRBV7-9 and TRBJ1-4, reads DTGVSQNPRHKITKRGQNVTFRCDPISEHNRLYWYRQTLGQGPEFLTYFQNEAQLEKSRLLSDRFSAERPKGSFSTLEIQRTEQGDSAMYLCASSSRQGGGEKLFFGSGTQLSVL.

The sample holds a few counts of this clonotype. The chain has TRBV29-1 and TRBJ1-2; D might be TRBD1 (5 bases). The CDR3 sequence is 14 residues long. Per germline, CDR1 SQVTM and CDR2 ANQGSEA. Between the trimmed V and J ends, which lost 1 base and 8 bases, there was a span of 17 bases. In nucleotides, the CDR3 is TGCAGCGTTGAAGGAGGGGCTGGAGCTAGGGGCTACACCTTC. It translates to CSVEGGAGARGYTF.

J is TRBJ2-2 and V is TRBV4-3; 9 bases map to TRBD2. Trimming cost V 4 bases and J 0 bases; bases outside gene matches: 6. CDR3 length: 17 residues. CDR1 and CDR2 from the germline V gene are LGHNA and YSLEER. CDR3 loop: CASSRSAGGTNTGELFF. The CDR3 nucleotides are TGCGCCAGCAGCCGGTCGGCGGGGGGGACGAACACCGGGGAGCTGTTTTTT.

This chain links TRBV14 with TRBJ2-1, with 9 bases fitting TRBD2. CDR3 length equals 16 residues. The trim removed 1 base at V and 2 bases at J, leaving 3 bases unmatched. Germline CDR1 and CDR2: SGHDN and FVKESK. CDR3 DNA: TGTGCCAGCAGCCAAGTGGCGGGGGGGACCTACAATGAGCAGTTCTTC. It is translated as CASSQVAGGTYNEQFF.

V is TRBV5-1 and J is TRBJ2-3; D unresolved. Trimming shortened V by 3 bases and J by 0 bases, and 8 bases separated the two germline ends. The germline V gene has CDR1 SGHRS and CDR2 YFSETQ. The CDR3 is 14 amino acids. As DNA, the CDR3 is TGCGCCAGCAGCTATCCGGACAGCACAGATACGCAGTATTTT. As protein: CASSYPDSTDTQYF.

This clonotype was observed once. DNA of the CDR3: TGTGCCAGCAGCGGAGGGACCAGGGGGGGCTACGAGCAGTACTTC. It translates to CASSGGTRGGYEQYF. This chain joins TRBV5-5 and TRBJ2-7; D is possibly TRBD1 or TRBD2 (7 bases each). Per germline, CDR1 SGHKS and CDR2 YYEKEE (reference sequence). The CDR3 has 15 residues. V was shortened by 4 bases and J by 3 bases, with 17 bases between the two germline ends.

In this sample, this clonotype turned up a few times. V usage is TRBV21-1 and J usage is TRBJ1-6; TRBD1, the table's D call, lacks a check against the DNA. TRBV21-1 is a listed pseudogene. The CDR3 sequence is 15 residues long. The DNA for the CDR3 is TGTGCCAGCAGCAAAGTACAGGGCGATAATTCACCCCTCCACTTT. This codes for CASSKVQGDNSPLHF.

This clonotype has only a few counts. This rearrangement joins TRBV12-3 or TRBV12-4 to TRBJ1-5; 7 bases map to TRBD1. CDR3 length: 14 amino acids. V lost 7 bases, J lost 2 bases, and 5 bases stayed unmatched. CDR3 DNA: TGTGCCAGCACCGATACAGGGGGCAATCAGCCCCAGCATTTT. This sequence encodes CASTDTGGNQPQHF.

The V and J genes are TRBV7-2 and TRBJ1-6; D gene uncertain. Looked up from germline, CDR1 is SGHTA and CDR2 is FQGNSA. V lost 2 bases and J 16 bases, leaving 9 bases between the germline ends. The CDR3 loop spans 11 amino acids. CDR3 sequence (DNA): TGTGCCAGCAGCTTATTGCAGGTACTCCACTTT. This sequence encodes CASSLLQVLHF.